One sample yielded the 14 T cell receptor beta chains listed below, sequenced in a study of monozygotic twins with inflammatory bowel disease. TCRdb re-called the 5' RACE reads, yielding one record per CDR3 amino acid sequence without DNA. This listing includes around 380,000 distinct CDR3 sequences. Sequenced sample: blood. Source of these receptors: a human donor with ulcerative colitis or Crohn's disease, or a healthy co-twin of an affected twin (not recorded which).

CDR3 in amino acids: CSARASEPLAGGPNEQFF. This chain links TRBV20-1 with TRBJ2-1; TCRdb calls TRBD2, which cannot be checked without DNA. CDR1 and CDR2 from the germline V gene are DFQATT and SNEGSKA (reference sequence). The CDR3 runs to 18 residues.

The CDR3 loop is CSARYDNFYEQYF. The chain is built from TRBV20-1 and TRBJ2-7. CDR1 is DFQATT and CDR2 is SNEGSKA in the germline V gene (reference sequence). The CDR3 runs to 13 residues.

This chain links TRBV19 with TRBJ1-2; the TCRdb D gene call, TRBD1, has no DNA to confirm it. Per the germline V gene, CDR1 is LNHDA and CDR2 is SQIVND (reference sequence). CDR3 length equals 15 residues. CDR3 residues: CASSNEGSGDYGYTF.

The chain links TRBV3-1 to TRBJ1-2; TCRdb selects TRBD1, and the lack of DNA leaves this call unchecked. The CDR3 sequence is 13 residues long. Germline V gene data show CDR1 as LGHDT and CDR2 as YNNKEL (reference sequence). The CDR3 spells CASSITGVYGYTF.

CDR3 in amino acids: CASRKTGASTEAFF. The chain employs TRBV19 and TRBJ1-1; TCRdb names TRBD1, which stays unverified in the absence of DNA. From germline, CDR1 is LNHDA and CDR2 SQIVND (reference sequence). This CDR3 is 14 amino acids long.

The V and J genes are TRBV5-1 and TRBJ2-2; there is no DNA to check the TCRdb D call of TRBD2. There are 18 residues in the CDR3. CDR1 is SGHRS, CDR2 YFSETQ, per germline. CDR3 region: CASSFNPGTSANTGELFF.

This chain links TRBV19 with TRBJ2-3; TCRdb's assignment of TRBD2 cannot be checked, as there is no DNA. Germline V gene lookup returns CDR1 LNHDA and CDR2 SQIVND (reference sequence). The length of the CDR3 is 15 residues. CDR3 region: CASSQAGTFVDTQYF.

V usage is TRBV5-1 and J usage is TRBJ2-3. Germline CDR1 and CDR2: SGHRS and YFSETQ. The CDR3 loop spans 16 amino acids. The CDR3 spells CASSLAETAYTDTQYF.

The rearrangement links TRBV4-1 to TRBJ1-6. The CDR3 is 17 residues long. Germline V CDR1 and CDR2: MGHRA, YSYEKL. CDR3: CASSQDSAREFGSPLHF.

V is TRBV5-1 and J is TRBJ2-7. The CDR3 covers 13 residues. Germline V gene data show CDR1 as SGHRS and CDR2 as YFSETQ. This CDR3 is CASMGGGSYEQYF.

Here the CDR3 reads CASSLEGQNSPLHF. The chain has TRBV5-1 and TRBJ1-6. In germline, CDR1 is SGHRS, CDR2 YFSETQ. The CDR3 consists of 14 residues.

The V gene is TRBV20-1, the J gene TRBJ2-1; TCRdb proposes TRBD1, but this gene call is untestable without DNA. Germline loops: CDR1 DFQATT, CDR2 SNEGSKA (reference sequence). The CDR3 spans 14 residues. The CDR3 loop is CSAMGGLSYNEQFF.

CDR3 region: CASRGLRSGTEAFF. The V gene is TRBV7-2, the J gene TRBJ1-1; TCRdb designates TRBD1, a call that cannot be tested without DNA. This CDR3 has 14 residues. CDR1 SGHTA and CDR2 FQGNSA come from the germline V gene.

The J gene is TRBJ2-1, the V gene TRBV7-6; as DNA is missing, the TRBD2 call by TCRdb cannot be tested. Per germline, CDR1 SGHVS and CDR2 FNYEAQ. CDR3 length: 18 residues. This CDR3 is CASSSLAGGPGSYNEQFF.